This entry concerns a single T cell receptor beta chain. Its antigen is still unknown. One base away there is no much larger clone; base qualities are not given. The data are from a study of T cells in pancreatic ductal adenocarcinoma (dated by TCRdb to 2015 to 2018). Describing the broader study: To learn about the adaptive T-cell response arising naturally, investigators profiled where tumor-infiltrating CD8+ T cells, together with suppressive cells, were located within resected pancreatic ductal adenocarcinoma, how abundant they were, and what qualities they showed.

CDR1 and CDR2 (GTSNPN, SVGIG) derive from the germline V gene (reference sequence). The CDR3 has 15 amino acids, counting the end cysteine and phenylalanine. The kept DNA is CDR3 alone, 45 bases in frame from the first base. V is reduced by 0 bases and J by 4 bases, leaving a spacing of 12 bases between them. Selected pancreatic ductal adenocarcinoma patients had undergone surgery without neoadjuvant therapy. Peripheral blood was collected in heparin tubes, and PBMCs were then isolated from the blood with a histopaque density gradient and cryopreserved in 10% DMSO. Using the DNeasy Blood and Tissue Kit along with Proteinase K and RNase treatment, genomic DNA was extracted from roughly seven PBMC specimens and 9 or 10 flash-frozen tumor specimens. Results and caveats for the whole study, not just this receptor: Because most pancreatic cancer patients present with inoperable disease, the resected cohort was biased toward the minority with early-stage disease. Blood samples had more total productive templates and 7 to 10-fold more unique clonotypes than tumor samples. T-cell clonality did not differ significantly between tumor and blood, with mean clonality about 0.112 in tumors and roughly 0.072 in blood. Tumor versus blood clonality comparisons may be biased because tumors are enriched in CD45RO+ effector rather than naive T cells, biasing toward lower diversity.

TCR beta CDR3 regions were amplified from genomic DNA using the immunoSEQ hsTCRB kit. An Illumina HiSeq system was used for high-throughput TRB CDR3 sequencing. From the authors' description of their analysis: The immunoSEQ software was used to analyze the sequencing reads, and any nonproductive sequences containing premature stops or frame-shifts were left out. To calculate repertoire clonality, Shannon entropy was normalized by log2 of the number of unique productive sequences, and that value was subtracted from one. This immuneACCESS table, as held by TCRdb, lists in-frame sequences with V and J called but not all clones. Of the missing ones, under half trace to an unresolved V gene in checked studies; the others have no known cause. V and J calls and clone size follow that table, whereas D and trimming were derived from the DNA. This sample has under 20,000 clones in its table, and around nine tenths of those were observed once. The ten most abundant clones make up 0.75% to 1% of the sample.

Sequencing was performed on PBMCs. This TCR was sampled from a human donor with pancreatic ductal adenocarcinoma. The rearrangement combines TRBV30 with TRBJ2-2; TRBD2 is perhaps the D gene, given 7 matching bases. The nucleotides read TGTGCCTGGAGTGTAAGGGGGGGGCTCACCGGGGAGCTGTTTTTT. Translated, it reads CAWSVRGGLTGELFF.